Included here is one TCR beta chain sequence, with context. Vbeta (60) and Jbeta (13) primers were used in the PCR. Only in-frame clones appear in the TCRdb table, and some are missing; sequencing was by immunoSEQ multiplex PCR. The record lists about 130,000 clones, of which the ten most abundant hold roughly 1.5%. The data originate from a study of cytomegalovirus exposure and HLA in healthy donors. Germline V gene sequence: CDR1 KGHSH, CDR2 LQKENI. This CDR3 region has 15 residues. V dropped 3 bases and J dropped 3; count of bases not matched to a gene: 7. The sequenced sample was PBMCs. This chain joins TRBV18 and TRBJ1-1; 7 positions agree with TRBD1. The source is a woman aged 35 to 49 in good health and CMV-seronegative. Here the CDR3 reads CASSPPSRGDTEAFF. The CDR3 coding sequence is TGTGCCAGCTCACCCCCCAGCAGGGGGGACACTGAAGCTTTCTTT.